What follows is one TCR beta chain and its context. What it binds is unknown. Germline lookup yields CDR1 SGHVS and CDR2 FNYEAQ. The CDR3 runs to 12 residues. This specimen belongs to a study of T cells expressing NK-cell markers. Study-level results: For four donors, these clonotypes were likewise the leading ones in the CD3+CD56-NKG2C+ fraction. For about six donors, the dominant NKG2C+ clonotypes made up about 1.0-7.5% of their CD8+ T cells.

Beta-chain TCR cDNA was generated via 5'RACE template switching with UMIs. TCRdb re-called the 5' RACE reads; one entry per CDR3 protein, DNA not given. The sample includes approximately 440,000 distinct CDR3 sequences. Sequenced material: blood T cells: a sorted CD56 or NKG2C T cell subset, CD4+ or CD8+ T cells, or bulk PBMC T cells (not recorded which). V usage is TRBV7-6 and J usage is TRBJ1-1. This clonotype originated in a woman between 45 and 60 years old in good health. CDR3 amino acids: CASSSLGSEAFF.